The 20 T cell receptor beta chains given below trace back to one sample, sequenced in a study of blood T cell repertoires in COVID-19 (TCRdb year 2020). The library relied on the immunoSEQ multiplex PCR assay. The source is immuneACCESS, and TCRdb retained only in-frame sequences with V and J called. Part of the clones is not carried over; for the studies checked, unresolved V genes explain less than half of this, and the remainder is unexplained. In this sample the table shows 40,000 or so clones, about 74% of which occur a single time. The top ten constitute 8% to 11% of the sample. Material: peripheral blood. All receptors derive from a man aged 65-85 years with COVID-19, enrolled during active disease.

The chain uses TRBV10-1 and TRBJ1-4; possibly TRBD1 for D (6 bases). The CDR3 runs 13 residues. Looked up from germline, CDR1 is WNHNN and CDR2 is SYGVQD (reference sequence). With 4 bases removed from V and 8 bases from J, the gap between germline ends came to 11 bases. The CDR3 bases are TGCGCCAGCAGTGCGGGACAAGGAGAAAAACTGTTTTTT. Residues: CASSAGQGEKLFF.

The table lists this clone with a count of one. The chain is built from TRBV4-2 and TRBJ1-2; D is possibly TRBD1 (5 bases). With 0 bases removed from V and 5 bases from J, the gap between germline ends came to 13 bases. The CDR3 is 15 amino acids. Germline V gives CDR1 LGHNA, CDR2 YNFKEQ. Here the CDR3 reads CASSQDKTVGYGYTF. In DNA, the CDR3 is TGTGCCAGCAGCCAAGATAAGACAGTGGGTTATGGCTACACCTTC.

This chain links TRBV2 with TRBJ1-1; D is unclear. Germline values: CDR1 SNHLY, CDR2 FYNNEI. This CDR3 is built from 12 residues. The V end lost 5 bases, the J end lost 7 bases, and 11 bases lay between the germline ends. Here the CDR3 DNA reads TGTGCCAGCAGTCGGTCGACTATTGAAGCTTTCTTT. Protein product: CASSRSTIEAFF.

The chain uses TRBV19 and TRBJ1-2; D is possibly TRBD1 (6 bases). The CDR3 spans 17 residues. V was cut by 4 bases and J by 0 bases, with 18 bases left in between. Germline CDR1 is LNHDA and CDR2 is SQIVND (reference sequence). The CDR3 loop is CASSNLGQSLANYGYTF. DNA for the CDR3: TGTGCCAGTAGTAACCTAGGACAGAGTTTAGCTAACTATGGCTACACCTTC. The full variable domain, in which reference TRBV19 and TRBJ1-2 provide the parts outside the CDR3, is DGGITQSPKYLFRKEGQNVTLSCEQNLNHDAMYWYRQDPGQGLRLIYYSQIVNDFQKGDIAEGYSVSREKKESFPLTVTSAQKNPTAFYLCASSNLGQSLANYGYTFGSGTRLTVV.

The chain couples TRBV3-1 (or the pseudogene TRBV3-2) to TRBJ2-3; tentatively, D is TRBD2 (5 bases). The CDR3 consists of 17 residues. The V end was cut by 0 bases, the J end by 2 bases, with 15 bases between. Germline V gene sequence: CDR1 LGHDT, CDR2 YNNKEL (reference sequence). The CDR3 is CASSQDRTSFSTDTQYF. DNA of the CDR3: TGTGCCAGCAGCCAAGATAGGACTTCCTTTTCCACAGATACGCAGTATTTT.

The CDR3 loop reads CASSEFGGNSYEQYF. The CDR3 DNA follows: TGTGCCAGCAGTGAATTTGGGGGCAACTCCTACGAGCAGTACTTC. This chain joins TRBV6-1 and TRBJ2-7; TRBD1 is a possible D gene (6 bases). V was trimmed by 2 bases and J by 0 bases, leaving 11 bases between them. The CDR3 loop spans 15 amino acids. Germline CDR1 MNHNS, CDR2 SASEGT.

CDR3 sequence (DNA): TGTGCCAGCAGCCTTTTAGCGGGAGTAGGCTACAATGAGCAGTTCTTC. This codes for CASSLLAGVGYNEQFF. The rearrangement joins TRBV3-1 (or the pseudogene TRBV3-2) to TRBJ2-1; TRBD2 agrees at 9 bases. Germline V gives CDR1 LGHDT, CDR2 YNNKEL (reference sequence). Trimming took 4 bases from V and 3 from J; bases not matched to a gene: 7. The CDR3 consists of 16 residues.

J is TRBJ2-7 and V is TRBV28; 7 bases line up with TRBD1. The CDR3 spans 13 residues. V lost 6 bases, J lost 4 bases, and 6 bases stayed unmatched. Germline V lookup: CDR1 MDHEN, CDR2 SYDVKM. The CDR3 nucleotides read TGTGCCAGCAGCCGACAGGGTTCGTACGAGCAGTACTTC. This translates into CASSRQGSYEQYF. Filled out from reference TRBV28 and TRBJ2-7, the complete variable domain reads DVKVTQSSRYLVKRTGEKVFLECVQDMDHENMFWYRQDPGLGLRLIYFSYDVKMKEKGDIPEGYSVSREKKERFSLILESASTNQTSMYLCASSRQGSYEQYFGPGTRLTVT.

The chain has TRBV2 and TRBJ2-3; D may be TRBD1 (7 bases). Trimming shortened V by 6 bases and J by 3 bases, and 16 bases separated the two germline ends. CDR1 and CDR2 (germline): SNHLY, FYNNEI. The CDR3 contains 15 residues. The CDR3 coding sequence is TGTGCCAGCAGCGGGGGCAGGGGGAATACAGATACGCAGTATTTT. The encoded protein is CASSGGRGNTDTQYF.

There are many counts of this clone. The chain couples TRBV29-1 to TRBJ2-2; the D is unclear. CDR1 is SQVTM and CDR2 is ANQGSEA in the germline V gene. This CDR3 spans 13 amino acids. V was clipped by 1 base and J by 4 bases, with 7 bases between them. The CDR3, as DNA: TGCAGCGTTGAAGCGAGTGTCACCGGGGAGCTGTTTTTT. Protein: CSVEASVTGELFF.

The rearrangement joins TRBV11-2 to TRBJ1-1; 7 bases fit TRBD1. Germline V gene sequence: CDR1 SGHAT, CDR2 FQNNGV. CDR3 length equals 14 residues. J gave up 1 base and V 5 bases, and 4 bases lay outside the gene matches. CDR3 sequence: CASSIGTANTEAFF. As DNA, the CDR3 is TGTGCCAGCAGCATTGGGACAGCGAACACTGAAGCTTTCTTT.

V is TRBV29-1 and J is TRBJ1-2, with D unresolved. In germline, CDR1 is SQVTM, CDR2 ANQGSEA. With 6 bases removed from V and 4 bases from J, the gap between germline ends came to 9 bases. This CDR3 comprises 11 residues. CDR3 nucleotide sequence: TGCAGCGTGGTCACAGTCTATGGCTACACCTTC. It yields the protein CSVVTVYGYTF.

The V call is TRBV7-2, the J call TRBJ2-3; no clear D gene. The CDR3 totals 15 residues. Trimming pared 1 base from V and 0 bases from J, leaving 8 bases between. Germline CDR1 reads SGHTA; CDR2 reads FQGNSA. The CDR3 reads CASSLVRLSTDTQYF. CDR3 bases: TGTGCCAGCAGCTTAGTACGGTTAAGCACAGATACGCAGTATTTT.

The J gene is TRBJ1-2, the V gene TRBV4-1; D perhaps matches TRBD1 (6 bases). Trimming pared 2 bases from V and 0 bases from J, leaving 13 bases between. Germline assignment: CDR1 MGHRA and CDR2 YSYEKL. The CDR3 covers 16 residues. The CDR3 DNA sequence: TGCGCCAGCAGCCAAATGGTCGGGACATCTAACTATGGCTACACCTTC. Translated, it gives CASSQMVGTSNYGYTF.

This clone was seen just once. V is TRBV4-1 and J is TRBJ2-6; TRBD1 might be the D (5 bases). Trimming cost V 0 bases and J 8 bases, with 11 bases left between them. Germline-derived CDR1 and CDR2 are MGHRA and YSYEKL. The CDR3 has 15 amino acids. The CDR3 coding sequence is TGCGCCAGCAGCCAAGAACAGGTTGTGTCCAACGTCCTGACTTTC. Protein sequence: CASSQEQVVSNVLTF.

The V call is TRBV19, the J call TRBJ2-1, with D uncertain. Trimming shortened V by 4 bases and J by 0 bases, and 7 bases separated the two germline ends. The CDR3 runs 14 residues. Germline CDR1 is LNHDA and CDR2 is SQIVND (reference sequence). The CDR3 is CASSTASSYNEQFF. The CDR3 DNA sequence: TGTGCCAGTAGTACCGCGAGCTCCTACAATGAGCAGTTCTTC.

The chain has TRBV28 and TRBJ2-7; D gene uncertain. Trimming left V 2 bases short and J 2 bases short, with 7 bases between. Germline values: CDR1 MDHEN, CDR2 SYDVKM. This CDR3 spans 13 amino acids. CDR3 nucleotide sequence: TGTGCCAGCAGTTTACAGGTCCCCTACGAGCAGTACTTC. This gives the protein CASSLQVPYEQYF. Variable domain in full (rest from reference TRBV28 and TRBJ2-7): DVKVTQSSRYLVKRTGEKVFLECVQDMDHENMFWYRQDPGLGLRLIYFSYDVKMKEKGDIPEGYSVSREKKERFSLILESASTNQTSMYLCASSLQVPYEQYFGPGTRLTVT.

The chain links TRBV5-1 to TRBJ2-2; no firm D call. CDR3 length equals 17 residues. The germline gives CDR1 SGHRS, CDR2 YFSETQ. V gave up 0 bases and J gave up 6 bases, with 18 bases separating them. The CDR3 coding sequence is TGCGCCAGCAGCTTGGCCGCTCGGTACCCCACCCCCGGGGAGCTGTTTTTT. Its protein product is CASSLAARYPTPGELFF.

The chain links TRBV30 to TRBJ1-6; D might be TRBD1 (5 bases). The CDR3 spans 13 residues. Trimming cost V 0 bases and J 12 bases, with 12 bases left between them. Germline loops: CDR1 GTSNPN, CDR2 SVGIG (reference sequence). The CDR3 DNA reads TGTGCCTGGAGTGTAATTAAGGGGCAACCCCTCCACTTT. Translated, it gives CAWSVIKGQPLHF.

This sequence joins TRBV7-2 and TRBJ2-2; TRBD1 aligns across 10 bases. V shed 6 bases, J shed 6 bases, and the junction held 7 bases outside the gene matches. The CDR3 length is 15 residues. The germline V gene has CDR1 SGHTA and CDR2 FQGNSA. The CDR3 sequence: CASRSGTGVSGELFF. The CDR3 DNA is TGTGCCAGCAGATCCGGGACAGGGGTTTCCGGGGAGCTGTTTTTT. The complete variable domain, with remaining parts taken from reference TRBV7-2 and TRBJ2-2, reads GAGVSQSPSNKVTEKGKDVELRCDPISGHTALYWYRQSLGQGLEFLIYFQGNSAPDKSGLPSDRFSAERTGGSVSTLTIQRTQQEDSAVYLCASRSGTGVSGELFFGEGSRLTVL.